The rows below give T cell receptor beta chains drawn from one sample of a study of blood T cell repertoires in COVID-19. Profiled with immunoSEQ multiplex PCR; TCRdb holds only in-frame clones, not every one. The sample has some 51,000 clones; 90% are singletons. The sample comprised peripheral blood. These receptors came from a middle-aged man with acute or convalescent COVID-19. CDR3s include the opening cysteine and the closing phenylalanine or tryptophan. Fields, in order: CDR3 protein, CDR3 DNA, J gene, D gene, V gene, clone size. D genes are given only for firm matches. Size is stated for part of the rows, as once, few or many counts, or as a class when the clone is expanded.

CDR3: CASSPTKSGANVLTF; DNA: TGTGCCAGCAGCCCCACTAAGTCTGGGGCCAACGTCCTGACTTTC; J: TRBJ2-6; D: .; V: TRBV3-1/TRBV3-2; size: .
CDR3: CASSLSGTDYQPQHF; DNA: TGTGCCAGCAGTTTAAGTGGAACAGATTATCAGCCCCAGCATTTT; J: TRBJ1-5; D: .; V: TRBV27; size: .
CDR3: CASSLSPGDTEAFF; DNA: TGCGCCAGCAGCTTGTCCCCAGGGGACACTGAAGCTTTCTTT; J: TRBJ1-1; D: .; V: TRBV5-1; size: .
CDR3: CAWRQGDNSPLHF; DNA: TGTGCCTGGAGACAGGGAGATAATTCACCCCTCCACTTT; J: TRBJ1-6; D: .; V: TRBV30; size: .
CDR3: CASREGHPNTEAFF; DNA: TGTGCCAGCAGGGAAGGACACCCGAACACTGAAGCTTTCTTT; J: TRBJ1-1; D: .; V: TRBV2; size: .
CDR3: CASSRRQGAREGYTF; DNA: TGTGCCAGCAGTCGAAGACAGGGGGCGCGTGAGGGCTACACCTTC; J: TRBJ1-2; D: TRBD1; V: TRBV6-5; size: .
CDR3: CASSGDRNQPQHF; DNA: TGTGCCAGCAGCGGTGACAGGAATCAGCCCCAGCATTTT; J: TRBJ1-5; D: .; V: TRBV7-2; size: .
CDR3: CASSYSIGLEGQETQYF; DNA: TGTGCCAGCAGTTACTCCATCGGACTAGAGGGGCAAGAGACCCAGTACTTC; J: TRBJ2-5; D: TRBD2; V: TRBV6-2/TRBV6-3; size: once
CDR3: CASSQEPKTAYEQYF; DNA: TGTGCCAGCAGCCAAGAACCCAAAACAGCCTACGAGCAGTACTTC; J: TRBJ2-7; D: .; V: TRBV14; size: .
CDR3: CATSDAGTSVILGEQFF; DNA: TGTGCCACCAGTGATGCCGGGACTAGCGTCATCCTGGGTGAGCAGTTCTTC; J: TRBJ2-1; D: TRBD2; V: TRBV24-1; size: .
CDR3: CAWSEGGRAADEQFF; DNA: TGTGCCTGGAGTGAGGGCGGGAGGGCCGCTGATGAGCAGTTCTTC; J: TRBJ2-1; D: TRBD2; V: TRBV30; size: .
CDR3: CASSGANEKLFF; DNA: TGTGCCAGCAGCGGGGCTAATGAAAAACTGTTTTTT; J: TRBJ1-4; D: .; V: TRBV6-5; size: .
CDR3: CASSPAGGDYGYTF; DNA: TGCGCCAGCAGCCCCGCGGGGGGCGACTATGGCTACACCTTC; J: TRBJ1-2; D: .; V: TRBV4-1; size: .
CDR3: CASSIRGLASDNEQFF; DNA: TGTGCCAGCAGTATTAGAGGGCTGGCGTCTGACAATGAGCAGTTCTTC; J: TRBJ2-1; D: .; V: TRBV3-1/TRBV3-2; size: .
CDR3: CATSDARQGGYGYTF; DNA: TGTGCCACCAGTGACGCTCGACAGGGTGGCTATGGCTACACCTTC; J: TRBJ1-2; D: TRBD1; V: TRBV24-1; size: .
CDR3: CASSSGQGADTEAFF; DNA: TGCGCCAGCAGCTCTGGACAGGGGGCTGACACTGAAGCTTTCTTT; J: TRBJ1-1; D: TRBD1; V: TRBV5-1; size: .
CDR3: CASSKDTYGYTF; DNA: TGTGCCAGCAGCAAGGACACGTATGGCTACACCTTC; J: TRBJ1-2; D: .; V: TRBV7-9; size: .
CDR3: CASSPEFGNGELFF; DNA: TGTGCCAGCTCACCCGAATTCGGGAACGGGGAGCTGTTTTTT; J: TRBJ2-2; D: .; V: TRBV18; size: once
CDR3: CASSRETSGTETQYF; DNA: TGTGCCAGTAGTAGGGAGACTAGCGGGACAGAGACCCAGTACTTC; J: TRBJ2-5; D: TRBD2; V: TRBV19; size: once
CDR3: CASSRRIAGEADTQYF; DNA: TGTGCCAGCAGCCGCCGAATAGCGGGAGAAGCAGATACGCAGTATTTT; J: TRBJ2-3; D: TRBD2; V: TRBV3-1/TRBV3-2; size: .
CDR3: CASSPRLAGTDTQYF; DNA: TGTGCCAGCAGCCCCAGACTAGCGGGCACAGATACGCAGTATTTT; J: TRBJ2-3; D: TRBD2; V: TRBV7-2; size: .
CDR3: CSAGGPTGGNTEAFF; DNA: TGCAGCGCCGGTGGCCCAACAGGGGGAAACACTGAAGCTTTCTTT; J: TRBJ1-1; D: TRBD1; V: TRBV29-1; size: .
CDR3: CASSKEAGESPLHF; DNA: TGTGCCAGCAGCAAGGAAGCGGGGGAATCACCCCTCCACTTT; J: TRBJ1-6; D: .; V: TRBV5-4; size: .
CDR3: CASSPGTGALLNSPLHF; DNA: TGTGCCAGCAGCCCCGGGACAGGGGCCCTTCTTAATTCACCCCTCCACTTT; J: TRBJ1-6; D: .; V: TRBV21-1; size: .
CDR3: CASRASPLSTDTQYF; DNA: TGTGCCAGCAGGGCATCGCCCCTTAGCACAGATACGCAGTATTTT; J: TRBJ2-3; D: .; V: TRBV5-6; size: .
CDR3: CAISDGGGPKNEQFF; DNA: TGTGCCATCAGTGACGGGGGAGGGCCGAAAAATGAGCAGTTCTTC; J: TRBJ2-1; D: TRBD2; V: TRBV10-3; size: .
CDR3: CASSGNPGQLSFHNSPLHF; DNA: TGTGCCAGCAGTGGGAATCCGGGACAGTTAAGCTTTCATAATTCACCCCTCCACTTT; J: TRBJ1-6; D: TRBD1; V: TRBV2; size: .
CDR3: CASSQGLALTSSTDTQYF; DNA: TGTGCCAGCAGTCAAGGACTAGCCCTAACCTCTAGCACAGATACGCAGTATTTT; J: TRBJ2-3; D: TRBD2; V: TRBV7-9; size: once
CDR3: CATSQNRAPRSYEQYF; DNA: TGTGCCACCAGCCAGAACAGGGCCCCTCGCTCCTACGAGCAGTACTTC; J: TRBJ2-7; D: .; V: TRBV24-1; size: .
CDR3: CASSQGLSSGANVLTF; DNA: TGTGCCAGCAGCCAGGGACTCAGCTCTGGGGCCAACGTCCTGACTTTC; J: TRBJ2-6; D: .; V: TRBV4-2; size: .
CDR3: CASSEGAANEKLFF; DNA: TGTGCCAGCAGCGAGGGGGCTGCTAATGAAAAACTGTTTTTT; J: TRBJ1-4; D: TRBD1; V: TRBV7-9; size: .
CDR3: CASSLIETDTQYF; DNA: TGTGCCAGCTCATTGATTGAGACAGATACGCAGTATTTT; J: TRBJ2-3; D: .; V: TRBV18; size: .
CDR3: CASSRGGAFNQPQHF; DNA: TGTGCCAGCAGCAGAGGTGGGGCGTTCAATCAGCCCCAGCATTTT; J: TRBJ1-5; D: .; V: TRBV28; size: .
CDR3: CASSLGDRGNYGYTF; DNA: TGTGCCAGCAGCTTAGGGGACAGGGGGAACTATGGCTACACCTTC; J: TRBJ1-2; D: TRBD1; V: TRBV7-9; size: .
CDR3: CASSPPSGRGRETQYF; DNA: TGTGCCAGCTCACCTCCTAGCGGGAGAGGGAGAGAGACCCAGTACTTC; J: TRBJ2-5; D: TRBD2; V: TRBV18; size: .
CDR3: CASTLQGRSTGELFF; DNA: TGTGCCAGCACTCTACAGGGGAGGTCCACCGGGGAGCTGTTTTTT; J: TRBJ2-2; D: .; V: TRBV2; size: .
CDR3: CASSDFRGFYGYTF; DNA: TGTGCCAGTAGTGACTTCAGGGGTTTCTATGGCTACACCTTC; J: TRBJ1-2; D: .; V: TRBV19; size: .
CDR3: CASSFGGLNTEAFF; DNA: TGCGCCAGCAGCTTCGGGGGTTTGAACACTGAAGCTTTCTTT; J: TRBJ1-1; D: .; V: TRBV5-1; size: .
CDR3: CASSSRPGQGPLNYGYTF; DNA: TGCGCCAGCAGCTCGCGCCCGGGACAGGGCCCCCTTAACTATGGCTACACCTTC; J: TRBJ1-2; D: TRBD1; V: TRBV5-1; size: .
CDR3: CSASGQAGYGYTF; DNA: TGCAGTGCTAGTGGACAGGCAGGCTATGGCTACACCTTC; J: TRBJ1-2; D: TRBD1; V: TRBV20-1; size: once